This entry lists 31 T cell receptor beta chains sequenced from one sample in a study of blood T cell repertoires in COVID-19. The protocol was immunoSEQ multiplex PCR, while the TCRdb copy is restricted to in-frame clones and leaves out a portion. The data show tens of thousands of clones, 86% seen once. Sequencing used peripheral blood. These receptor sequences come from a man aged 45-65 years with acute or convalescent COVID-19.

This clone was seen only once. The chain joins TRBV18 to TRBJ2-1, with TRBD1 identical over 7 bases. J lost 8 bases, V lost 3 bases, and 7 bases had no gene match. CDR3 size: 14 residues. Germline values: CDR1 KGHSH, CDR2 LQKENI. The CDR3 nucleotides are TGTGCCAGCTCACCCTCGACAGGGCTGGATGAGCAGTTCTTC. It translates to CASSPSTGLDEQFF.

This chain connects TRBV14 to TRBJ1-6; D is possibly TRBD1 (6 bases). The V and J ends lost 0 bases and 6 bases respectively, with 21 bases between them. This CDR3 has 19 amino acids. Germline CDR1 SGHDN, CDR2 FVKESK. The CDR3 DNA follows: TGTGCCAGCAGCCAAGAAGTGGGGCAGGGGCTGCCTTTTAATTCACCCCTCCACTTT. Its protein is CASSQEVGQGLPFNSPLHF.

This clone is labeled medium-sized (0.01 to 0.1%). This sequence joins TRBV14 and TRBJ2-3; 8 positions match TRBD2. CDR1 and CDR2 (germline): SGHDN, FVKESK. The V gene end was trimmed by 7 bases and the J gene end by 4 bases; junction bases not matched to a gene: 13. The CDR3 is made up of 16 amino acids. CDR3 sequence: CASTESLAGGSDTQYF. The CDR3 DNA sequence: TGTGCCAGCACCGAAAGTCTGGCGGGAGGCTCAGATACGCAGTATTTT.

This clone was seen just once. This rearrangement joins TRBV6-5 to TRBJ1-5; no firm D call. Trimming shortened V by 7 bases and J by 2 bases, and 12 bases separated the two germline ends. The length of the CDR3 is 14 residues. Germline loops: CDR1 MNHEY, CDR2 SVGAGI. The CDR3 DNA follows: TGTGCCAGCACTAGAGGGTTTGGCAATCAGCCCCAGCATTTT. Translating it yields CASTRGFGNQPQHF.

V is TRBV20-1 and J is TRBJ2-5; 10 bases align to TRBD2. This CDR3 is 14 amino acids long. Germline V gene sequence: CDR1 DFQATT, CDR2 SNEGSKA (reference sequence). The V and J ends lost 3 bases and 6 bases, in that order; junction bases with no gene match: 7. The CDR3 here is CSASTGLAIKTQYF. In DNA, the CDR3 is TGCAGTGCTAGTACGGGACTAGCGATAAAGACCCAGTACTTC.

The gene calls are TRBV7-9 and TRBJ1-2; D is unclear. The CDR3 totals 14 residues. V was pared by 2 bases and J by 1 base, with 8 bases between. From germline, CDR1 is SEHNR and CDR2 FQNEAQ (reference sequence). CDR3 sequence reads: CASSLLWHNYGYTF. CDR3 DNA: TGTGCCAGCAGCTTACTGTGGCATAACTATGGCTACACCTTC.

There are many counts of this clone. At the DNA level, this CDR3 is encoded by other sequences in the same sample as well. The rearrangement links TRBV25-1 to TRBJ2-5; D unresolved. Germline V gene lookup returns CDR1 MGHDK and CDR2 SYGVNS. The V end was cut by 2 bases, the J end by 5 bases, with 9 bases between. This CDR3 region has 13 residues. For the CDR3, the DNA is TGTGCCAGCAGTGAAGCCCCACGGGAGACCCAGTACTTC. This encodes CASSEAPRETQYF.

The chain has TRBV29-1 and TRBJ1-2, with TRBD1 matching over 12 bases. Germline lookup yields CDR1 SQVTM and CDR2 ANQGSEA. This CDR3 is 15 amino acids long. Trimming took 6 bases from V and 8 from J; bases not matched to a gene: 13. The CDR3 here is CSVTGTGGAGRGYTF. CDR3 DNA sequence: TGCAGCGTGACCGGGACAGGGGGCGCGGGTCGGGGCTACACCTTC.

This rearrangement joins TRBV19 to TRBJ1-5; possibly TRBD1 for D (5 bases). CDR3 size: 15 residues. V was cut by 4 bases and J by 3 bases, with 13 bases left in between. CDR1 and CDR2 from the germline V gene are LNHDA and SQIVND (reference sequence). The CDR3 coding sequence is TGTGCCAGTAGTAACATGGGGGGAGACAATCAGCCCCAGCATTTT. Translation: CASSNMGGDNQPQHF. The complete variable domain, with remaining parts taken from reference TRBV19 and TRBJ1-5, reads DGGITQSPKYLFRKEGQNVTLSCEQNLNHDAMYWYRQDPGQGLRLIYYSQIVNDFQKGDIAEGYSVSREKKESFPLTVTSAQKNPTAFYLCASSNMGGDNQPQHFGDGTRLSIL.

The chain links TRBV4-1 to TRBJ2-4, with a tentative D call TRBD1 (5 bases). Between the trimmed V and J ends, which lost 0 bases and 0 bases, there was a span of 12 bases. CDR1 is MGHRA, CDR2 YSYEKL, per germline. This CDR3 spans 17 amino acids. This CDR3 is CASSQEGLGLAKNIQYF. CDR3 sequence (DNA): TGCGCCAGCAGCCAAGAGGGCTTGGGGCTAGCCAAAAACATTCAGTACTTC.

The CDR3: CASSFSRGLIAAEAFF. The CDR3 DNA follows: TGTGCCAGCAGCTTCTCTCGTGGGCTTATCGCCGCTGAAGCTTTCTTT. The rearrangement uses TRBV5-6 and TRBJ1-1; D gene ambiguous. Germline V gene sequence: CDR1 SGHDT, CDR2 YYEEEE. The CDR3 has 16 residues. The V end lost 2 bases, the J end lost 6 bases, and 20 bases lay between the germline ends. The variable domain in full, completed from reference TRBV5-6 and TRBJ1-1, reads DAGVTQSPTHLIKTRGQQVTLRCSPKSGHDTVSWYQQALGQGPQFIFQYYEEEERQRGNFPDRFSGHQFPNYSSELNVNALLLGDSALYLCASSFSRGLIAAEAFFGQGTRLTVV.

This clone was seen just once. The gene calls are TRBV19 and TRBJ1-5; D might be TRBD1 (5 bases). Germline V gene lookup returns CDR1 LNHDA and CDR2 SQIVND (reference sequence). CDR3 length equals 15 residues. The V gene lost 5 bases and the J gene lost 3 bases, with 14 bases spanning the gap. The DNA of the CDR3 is TGTGCCAGTAGTTGGGGGGACGCCCCCAATCAGCCCCAGCATTTT. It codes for CASSWGDAPNQPQHF.

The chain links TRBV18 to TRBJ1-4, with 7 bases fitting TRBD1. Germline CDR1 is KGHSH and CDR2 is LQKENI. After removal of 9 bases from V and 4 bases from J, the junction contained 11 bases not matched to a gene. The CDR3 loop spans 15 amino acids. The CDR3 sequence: CASSATGTDNEKLFF. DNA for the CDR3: TGTGCCAGTTCAGCGACCGGGACAGATAATGAAAAACTGTTTTTT.

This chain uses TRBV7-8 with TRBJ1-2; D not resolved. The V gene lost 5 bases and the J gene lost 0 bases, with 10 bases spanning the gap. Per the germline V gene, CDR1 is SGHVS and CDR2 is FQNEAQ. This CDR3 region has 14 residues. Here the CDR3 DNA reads TGTGCCAGCAGCCCCACGTCAGCTAACTATGGCTACACCTTC. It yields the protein CASSPTSANYGYTF.

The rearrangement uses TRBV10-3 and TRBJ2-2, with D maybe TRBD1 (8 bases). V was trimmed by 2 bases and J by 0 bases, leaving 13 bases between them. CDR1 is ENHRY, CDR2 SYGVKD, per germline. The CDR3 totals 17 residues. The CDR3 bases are TGTGCCATCAGTGAGACAGGGGGGGTCGCGAACACCGGGGAGCTGTTTTTT. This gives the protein CAISETGGVANTGELFF.

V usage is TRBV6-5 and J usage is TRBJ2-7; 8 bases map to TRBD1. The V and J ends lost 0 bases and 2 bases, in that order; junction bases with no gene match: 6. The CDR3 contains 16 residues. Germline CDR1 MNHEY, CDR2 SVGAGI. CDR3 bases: TGTGCCAGCAGTTACTCGTGGAGACAGGGGACCTACGAGCAGTACTTC. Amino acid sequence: CASSYSWRQGTYEQYF.

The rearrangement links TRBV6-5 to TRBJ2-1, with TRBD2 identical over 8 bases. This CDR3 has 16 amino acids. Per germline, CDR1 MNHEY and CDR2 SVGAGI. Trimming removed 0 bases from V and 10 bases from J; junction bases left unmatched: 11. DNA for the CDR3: TGTGCCAGCAGTTACTCGACGGGGGGGCTCCCTTCGGAGCAGTTCTTC. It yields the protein CASSYSTGGLPSEQFF.

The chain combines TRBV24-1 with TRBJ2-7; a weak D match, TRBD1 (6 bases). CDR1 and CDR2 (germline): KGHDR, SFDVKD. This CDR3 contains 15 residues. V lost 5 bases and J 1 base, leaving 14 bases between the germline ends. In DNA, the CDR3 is TGTGCCACCAGTGTCGGACAGCCCTCGTCCTACGAGCAGTACTTC. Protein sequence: CATSVGQPSSYEQYF.

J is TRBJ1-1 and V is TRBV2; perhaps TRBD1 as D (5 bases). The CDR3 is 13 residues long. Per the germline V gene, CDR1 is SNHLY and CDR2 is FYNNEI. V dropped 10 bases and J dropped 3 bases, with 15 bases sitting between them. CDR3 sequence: CANQPREDTEAFF. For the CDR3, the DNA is TGTGCCAACCAACCCAGGGAGGACACTGAAGCTTTCTTT.

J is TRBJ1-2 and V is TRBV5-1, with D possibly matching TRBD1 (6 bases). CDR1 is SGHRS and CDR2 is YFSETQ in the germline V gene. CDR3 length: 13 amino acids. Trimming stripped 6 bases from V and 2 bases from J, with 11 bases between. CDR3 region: CASTGHRNYGYTF. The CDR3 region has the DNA TGCGCCAGCACGGGACACAGAAACTATGGCTACACCTTC.

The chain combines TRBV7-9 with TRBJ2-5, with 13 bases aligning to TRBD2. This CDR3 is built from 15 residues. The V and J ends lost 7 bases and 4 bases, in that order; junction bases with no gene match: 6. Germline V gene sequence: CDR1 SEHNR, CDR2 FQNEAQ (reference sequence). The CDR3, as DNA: TGTGCCAGCACCCGGACTAGCGGGGGTGGAGAGACCCAGTACTTC. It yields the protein CASTRTSGGGETQYF.

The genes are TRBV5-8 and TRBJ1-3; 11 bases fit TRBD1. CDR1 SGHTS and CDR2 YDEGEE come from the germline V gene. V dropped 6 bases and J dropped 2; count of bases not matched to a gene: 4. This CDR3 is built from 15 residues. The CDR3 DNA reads TGTGCCAGCAACCGGGACAGGGGGACTGGAAACACCATATATTTT. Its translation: CASNRDRGTGNTIYF.

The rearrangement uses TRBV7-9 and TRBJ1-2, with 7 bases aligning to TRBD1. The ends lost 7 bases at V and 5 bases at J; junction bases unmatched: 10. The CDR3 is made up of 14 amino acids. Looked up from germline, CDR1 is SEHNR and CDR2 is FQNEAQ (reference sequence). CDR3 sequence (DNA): TGTGCCAGCACTCCGACAGGGCAGTCATATGGCTACACCTTC. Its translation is CASTPTGQSYGYTF.

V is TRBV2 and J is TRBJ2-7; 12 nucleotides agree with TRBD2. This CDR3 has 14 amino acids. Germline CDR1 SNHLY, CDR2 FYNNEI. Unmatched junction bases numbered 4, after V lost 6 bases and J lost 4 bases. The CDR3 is CASRGGLAGYEQYF. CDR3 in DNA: TGTGCCAGCAGGGGGGGACTAGCGGGTTACGAGCAGTACTTC.

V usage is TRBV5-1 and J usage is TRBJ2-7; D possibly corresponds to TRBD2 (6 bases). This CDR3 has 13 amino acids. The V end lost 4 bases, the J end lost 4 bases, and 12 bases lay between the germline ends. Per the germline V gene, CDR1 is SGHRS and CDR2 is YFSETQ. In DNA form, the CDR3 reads TGCGCCAGCAGCGGAGGGACGTTATACGAGCAGTACTTC. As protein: CASSGGTLYEQYF.

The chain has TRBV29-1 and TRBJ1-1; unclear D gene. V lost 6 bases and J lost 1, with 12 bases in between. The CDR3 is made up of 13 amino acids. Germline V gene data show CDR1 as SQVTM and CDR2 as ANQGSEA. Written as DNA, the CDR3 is TGCAGCGTGGAAAGGGAGAAGAACACTGAAGCTTTCTTT. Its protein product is CSVEREKNTEAFF.

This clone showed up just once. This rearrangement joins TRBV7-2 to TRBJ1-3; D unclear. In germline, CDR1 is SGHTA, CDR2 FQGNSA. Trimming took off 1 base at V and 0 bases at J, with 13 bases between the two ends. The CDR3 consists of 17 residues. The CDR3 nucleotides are TGTGCCAGCAGCTTAGTCGGCCACAGAAGCTCTGGAAACACCATATATTTT. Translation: CASSLVGHRSSGNTIYF.

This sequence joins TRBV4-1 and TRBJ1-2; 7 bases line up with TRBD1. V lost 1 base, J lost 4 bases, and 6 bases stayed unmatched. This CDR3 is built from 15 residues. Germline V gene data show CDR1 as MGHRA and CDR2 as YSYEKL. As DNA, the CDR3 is TGCGCCAGCAGCCAAGGTCGGGACAGCGCCTATGGCTACACCTTC. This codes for CASSQGRDSAYGYTF.

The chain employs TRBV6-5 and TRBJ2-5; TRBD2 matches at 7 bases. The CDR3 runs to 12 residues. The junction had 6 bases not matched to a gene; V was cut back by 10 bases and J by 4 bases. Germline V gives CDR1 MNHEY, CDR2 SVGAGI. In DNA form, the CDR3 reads TGTGCCACCAGACTAGCACGAGAGACCCAGTACTTC. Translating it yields CATRLARETQYF.

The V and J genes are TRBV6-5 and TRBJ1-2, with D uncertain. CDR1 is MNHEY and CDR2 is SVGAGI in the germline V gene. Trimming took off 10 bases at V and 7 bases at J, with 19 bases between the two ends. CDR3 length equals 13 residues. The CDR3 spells CAIPRGQYFGYTF. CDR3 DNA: TGTGCCATCCCCCGAGGGCAGTACTTTGGCTACACCTTC.

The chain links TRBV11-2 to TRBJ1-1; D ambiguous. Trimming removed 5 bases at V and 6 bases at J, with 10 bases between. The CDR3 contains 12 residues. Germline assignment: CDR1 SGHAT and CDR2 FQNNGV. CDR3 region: CASSIRYPEAFF. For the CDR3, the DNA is TGTGCCAGCAGCATCAGGTACCCTGAAGCTTTCTTT.